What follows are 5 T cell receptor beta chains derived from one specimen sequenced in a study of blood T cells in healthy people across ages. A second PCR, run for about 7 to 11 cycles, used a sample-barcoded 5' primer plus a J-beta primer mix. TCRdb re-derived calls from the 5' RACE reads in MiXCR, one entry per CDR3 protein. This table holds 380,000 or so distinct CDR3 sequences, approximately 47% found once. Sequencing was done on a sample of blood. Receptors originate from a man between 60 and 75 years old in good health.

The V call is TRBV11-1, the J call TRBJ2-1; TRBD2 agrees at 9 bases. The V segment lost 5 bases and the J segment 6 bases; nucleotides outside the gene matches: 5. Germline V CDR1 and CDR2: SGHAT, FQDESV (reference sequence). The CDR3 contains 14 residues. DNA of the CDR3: TGTGCCAGCAGCCGGGGGACTAGCATCAATGAGCAGTTCTTC. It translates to CASSRGTSINEQFF.

CDR3: CASRPTSGLYNEQFF. CDR3 in DNA: TGTGCCAGCAGGCCCACTAGCGGGTTATACAATGAGCAGTTCTTC. V is TRBV12-3 or TRBV12-4 and J is TRBJ2-1; 9 nucleotides align to TRBD2. The CDR3 consists of 15 residues. V lost 6 bases to trimming and J lost 4 bases; unmatched junction nucleotides: 7.

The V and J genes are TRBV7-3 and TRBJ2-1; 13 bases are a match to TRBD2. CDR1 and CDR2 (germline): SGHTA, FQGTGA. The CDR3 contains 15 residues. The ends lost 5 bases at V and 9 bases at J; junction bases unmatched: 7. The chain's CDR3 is CASSATSGRASEQFF. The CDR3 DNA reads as TGTGCCAGCAGCGCTACTAGCGGGAGGGCTAGTGAGCAGTTCTTC.

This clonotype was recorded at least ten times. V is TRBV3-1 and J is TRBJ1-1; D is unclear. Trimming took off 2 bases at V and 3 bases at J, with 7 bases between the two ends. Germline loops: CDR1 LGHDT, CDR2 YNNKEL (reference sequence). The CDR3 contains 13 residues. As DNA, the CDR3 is TGTGCCAGCAGCCAACTCCGGGACACTGAAGCTTTCTTT. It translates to CASSQLRDTEAFF.

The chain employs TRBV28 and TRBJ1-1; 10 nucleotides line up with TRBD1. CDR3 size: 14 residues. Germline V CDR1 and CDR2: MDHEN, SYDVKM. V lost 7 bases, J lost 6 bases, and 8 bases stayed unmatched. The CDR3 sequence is CASTRTGGSPEAFF. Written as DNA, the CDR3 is TGTGCCAGCACCCGGACAGGGGGATCCCCTGAAGCTTTCTTT.